Each of the 8 T cell receptor beta chains below was sequenced from the same sample in a study of T cell changes during pregnancy in multiple sclerosis. Only in-frame clones appear in the TCRdb table, and some are missing; sequencing was by immunoSEQ multiplex PCR. The repertoire has approximately 17,000 clones, approximately 96% of them found once; the top ten carry roughly 1%. The input for sequencing was peripheral blood, taken in the third trimester of pregnancy. The receptors here all came from a female donor with multiple sclerosis, enrolled in a pregnancy study.

The chain links TRBV28 to TRBJ2-4; 12 positions match TRBD1. The CDR3 loop spans 18 amino acids. CDR1 is MDHEN, CDR2 SYDVKM, per germline. J gave up 0 bases and V 3 bases, and 6 bases lay outside the gene matches. Here the CDR3 DNA reads TGTGCCAGCAGTTTGGGGACAGGGGGCGACCTAGCCAAAAACATTCAGTACTTC. Protein product: CASSLGTGGDLAKNIQYF.

CDR3 loop: CASSLAEVPGNTIYF. In DNA form, the CDR3 reads TGTGCCAGCAGCTTAGCGGAGGTCCCAGGAAACACCATATATTTT. This chain links TRBV7-8 with TRBJ1-3, with D unresolved. Trimming took 0 bases from V and 4 from J, leaving 10 bases between them. Germline values: CDR1 SGHVS, CDR2 FQNEAQ. The CDR3 is made up of 15 amino acids.

The chain combines TRBV4-2 with TRBJ2-1; 7 nucleotides align to TRBD1. From germline, CDR1 is LGHNA and CDR2 YNFKEQ. The CDR3 consists of 16 residues. V gave up 1 base and J gave up 5 bases; unmatched junction bases: 8. In DNA form, the CDR3 reads TGTGCCAGCAGCCAAGTAGGGACAGACATTCACAATGAGCAGTTCTTC. It encodes CASSQVGTDIHNEQFF.

This rearrangement joins TRBV15 to TRBJ2-5, with 8 bases lining up with TRBD2. The CDR3 consists of 23 residues. V gave up 1 base and J gave up 2 bases; unmatched junction bases: 27. Germline V gene sequence: CDR1 LNHNV, CDR2 YYDKDF (reference sequence). The CDR3 loop reads CATSRVGPKIGQRENHPQETQYF. The CDR3 nucleotides are TGTGCCACCAGCAGAGTGGGGCCCAAGATTGGCCAGCGGGAGAACCATCCGCAAGAGACCCAGTACTTC.

This clone has just one count. The chain is built from TRBV15 and TRBJ1-4; 8 bases agree with TRBD1. V lost 3 bases, J lost 8 bases, and 11 bases stayed unmatched. The germline V gene has CDR1 LNHNV and CDR2 YYDKDF (reference sequence). CDR3 length: 16 amino acids. The CDR3 reads CATSSETGGREEKLFF. The CDR3 region has the DNA TGTGCCACCAGCAGTGAAACAGGGGGTAGAGAGGAAAAACTGTTTTTT.

This rearrangement joins TRBV19 to TRBJ2-1; 7 nucleotides align to TRBD2. The CDR3 contains 14 residues. V was pared by 2 bases and J by 6 bases, with 4 bases of the junction left unmatched. Germline V gene data show CDR1 as LNHDA and CDR2 as SQIVND (reference sequence). DNA of the CDR3: TGTGCCAGTAGTATACGACTAGCATCCAATGAGCAGTTCTTC. Its translation is CASSIRLASNEQFF.

The V call is TRBV7-9, the J call TRBJ1-2; unclear D gene. The CDR3 sequence is 13 residues long. Per the germline V gene, CDR1 is SEHNR and CDR2 is FQNEAQ (reference sequence). V was trimmed by 10 bases and J by 4 bases, leaving 16 bases between them. The DNA for the CDR3 is TGTGCCATTCCGCGAGGAGGGAGCTATGGCTACACCTTC. Residues: CAIPRGGSYGYTF.

There are a few counts of this clone. The chain recombines TRBV7-9 with TRBJ1-1; tentative D call: TRBD1 (5 bases). The V gene's germline CDR1 is SEHNR and CDR2 FQNEAQ (reference sequence). V was clipped by 8 bases and J by 6 bases, with 13 bases between them. The CDR3 is 12 residues long. CDR3 loop: CASRLGGAEAFF. The CDR3 coding sequence is TGTGCCAGCCGTTTGGGGGGAGCTGAAGCTTTCTTT.